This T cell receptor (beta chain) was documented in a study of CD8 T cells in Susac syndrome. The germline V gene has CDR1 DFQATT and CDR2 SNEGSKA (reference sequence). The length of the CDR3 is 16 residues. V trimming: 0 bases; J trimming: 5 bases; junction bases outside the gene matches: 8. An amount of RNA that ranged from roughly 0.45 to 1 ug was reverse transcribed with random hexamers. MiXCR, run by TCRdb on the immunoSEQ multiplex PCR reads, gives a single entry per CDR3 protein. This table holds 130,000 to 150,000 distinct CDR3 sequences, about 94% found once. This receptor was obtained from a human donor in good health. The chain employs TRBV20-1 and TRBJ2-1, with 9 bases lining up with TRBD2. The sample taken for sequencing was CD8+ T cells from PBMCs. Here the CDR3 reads CSAREEPAGGNNEQFF. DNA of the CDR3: TGCAGTGCTAGAGAGGAGCCAGCGGGAGGAAACAATGAGCAGTTCTTC.